This entry lists 27 T cell receptor beta chains sequenced from one sample in a study of identical twins. TCRdb processed the 5' RACE reads anew with MiXCR; each CDR3 protein has one entry. The table records some 500,000 distinct CDR3 sequences, around a tenth of them present only once. The sample was also linked to a second study, of yellow fever vaccine responses in identical twins.

The specimen was PBMCs. The source is a woman younger than 30 in good health.

This clonotype turned up a few times. V is TRBV18 and J is TRBJ2-3; D gene unclear. The germline gives CDR1 KGHSH, CDR2 LQKENI. The length of the CDR3 is 16 residues. V lost 5 bases and J 2 bases, leaving 17 bases between the germline ends. The CDR3 bases are TGTGCCAGCTCAGAACCCGGGCCGGTTCTCACAGATACGCAGTATTTT. This encodes CASSEPGPVLTDTQYF.

This clonotype was observed many times. This chain connects TRBV5-1 to TRBJ2-7; a possible D gene is TRBD1 (5 bases). The CDR3 consists of 15 residues. CDR1 is SGHRS and CDR2 is YFSETQ in the germline V gene. V shed 0 bases and J shed 0 bases, with 10 bases lying between them. CDR3 coding DNA: TGCGCCAGCAGCTTGGGAGGCAGGGCCTCCTACGAGCAGTACTTC. Its translation: CASSLGGRASYEQYF. Drawing the rest from reference TRBV5-1 and TRBJ2-7, the complete variable domain is KAGVTQTPRYLIKTRGQQVTLSCSPISGHRSVSWYQQTPGQGLQFLFEYFSETQRNKGNFPGRFSGRQFSNSRSEMNVSTLELGDSALYLCASSLGGRASYEQYFGPGTRLTVT.

This clonotype came up a few times. At one end, the junction sequence differs from germline, possibly due to a read error. V usage is TRBV29-1 and J usage is TRBJ2-3; 8 bases fit TRBD1. The V gene's germline CDR1 is SQVTM and CDR2 ANQGSEA. CDR3 length equals 15 residues. The CDR3 DNA is TGCAGCGCTGAAAGGATGGCAGGGGGCAAGGTTACGCAGTATTTT. This translates into CSAERMAGGKVTQYF.

This clonotype showed up many times. The J gene is TRBJ2-1, the V gene TRBV27; 7 bases map to TRBD2. Germline-derived CDR1 and CDR2 are MNHEY and SMNVEV (reference sequence). V was pared by 4 bases and J by 6 bases, with 9 bases of the junction left unmatched. The CDR3 is 15 residues long. The CDR3 region has the DNA TGTGCCAGCAGTTCGGGACTATTCGTCTTCAATGAGCAGTTCTTC. It encodes CASSSGLFVFNEQFF.

The chain is built from TRBV25-1 and TRBJ2-5; 11 positions agree with TRBD2. The CDR3 is 15 amino acids. J lost 5 bases, V lost 1 base, and 3 bases had no gene match. Germline CDR1 and CDR2: MGHDK and SYGVNS. In nucleotides, the CDR3 is TGTGCCAGCAGTGAATGGCTAGCGGGAGGTGAGACCCAGTACTTC. The encoded protein is CASSEWLAGGETQYF.

The rearrangement uses TRBV2 and TRBJ2-7, with a possible D match to TRBD1 (5 bases). The length of the CDR3 is 13 residues. V was clipped by 8 bases and J by 10 bases, with 21 bases between them. Looked up from germline, CDR1 is SNHLY and CDR2 is FYNNEI. Here the CDR3 reads CASVDTVVWQQYF. DNA of the CDR3: TGTGCCAGCGTGGACACCGTCGTTTGGCAACAGTACTTC.

This clonotype was seen once. V usage is TRBV7-9 and J usage is TRBJ2-5, with D possibly called TRBD1 or TRBD2 (7 bases each). V shed 3 bases and J shed 4 bases, with 18 bases lying between them. Germline assignment: CDR1 SEHNR and CDR2 FQNEAQ (reference sequence). There are 16 residues in the CDR3. DNA of the CDR3: TGTGCCAGCAGCTTCTCCCAGGGGGGGTCGGGAGAGACCCAGTACTTC. Its translation is CASSFSQGGSGETQYF. Using reference TRBV7-9 and TRBJ2-5 for the parts outside the CDR3, the full variable domain is DTGVSQNPRHKITKRGQNVTFRCDPISEHNRLYWYRQTLGQGPEFLTYFQNEAQLEKSRLLSDRFSAERPKGSFSTLEIQRTEQGDSAMYLCASSFSQGGSGETQYFGPGTRLLVL.

This clonotype was counted ten times or more. This chain links TRBV29-1 with TRBJ2-1; 11 positions agree with TRBD2. The trim removed 3 bases at V and 4 bases at J, leaving 14 bases unmatched. The germline CDR1 and CDR2 sequences are SQVTM and ANQGSEA. CDR3 length: 18 residues. CDR3 protein: CSVDGGVAGGPRYNEQFF. The CDR3 nucleotides read TGCAGCGTTGATGGAGGGGTAGCGGGAGGGCCTCGGTACAATGAGCAGTTCTTC.

In this sample, this clonotype turned up many times. The CDR3 region has the DNA TGTGCCATCAGCGTCGGCTACGAGCAGTACTTC. Its translation is CAISVGYEQYF. The chain is built from TRBV10-3 and TRBJ2-7; D call uncertain. Per germline, CDR1 ENHRY and CDR2 SYGVKD. The V end lost 6 bases, the J end lost 3 bases, and 6 bases lay between the germline ends. The CDR3 has 11 residues.

This clonotype was seen a few times. The chain has TRBV5-1 and TRBJ2-7, with D possibly TRBD1 on 6 matching bases. The germline V and J ends were trimmed by 0 bases and 0 bases, with 13 bases remaining between them. Germline V lookup: CDR1 SGHRS, CDR2 YFSETQ. The CDR3 covers 16 residues. CDR3 in DNA: TGCGCCAGCAGCTTGGCCACAGGGAAAACCTCCTACGAGCAGTACTTC. This translates into CASSLATGKTSYEQYF.

As to this clonotype: A much larger clone lies one base from this, so it may be a read error. The chain employs TRBV12-3 or TRBV12-4 and TRBJ1-1, with D perhaps matching TRBD1 (5 bases). This CDR3 is 13 amino acids long. The CDR3 region has the DNA TGTGACAGCAGTTGGAGGGGAGAGACTGAAGCTTTCTTT. The encoded protein is CDSSWRGETEAFF.

The sample holds a few counts of this clonotype. The V gene is TRBV3-1, the J gene TRBJ2-5; D is possibly TRBD2 (6 bases). Trimming removed 1 base at V and 3 bases at J, with 15 bases between. CDR3 length equals 16 residues. Germline loops: CDR1 LGHDT, CDR2 YNNKEL (reference sequence). CDR3 residues: CASSQGGGRKKETQYF. CDR3 nucleotide sequence: TGTGCCAGCAGCCAAGGTGGTGGGAGGAAGAAAGAGACCCAGTACTTC.

There are many counts of this clonotype. V usage is TRBV7-9 and J usage is TRBJ1-5, with 7 positions matching TRBD1. Trimming cost V 7 bases and J 5 bases; bases outside gene matches: 5. The CDR3 covers 13 residues. Germline V gives CDR1 SEHNR, CDR2 FQNEAQ (reference sequence). In DNA, the CDR3 is TGTGCCAGCACCAGGGGGGAGTATCAGCCCCAGCATTTT. Translation: CASTRGEYQPQHF. Full variable domain (outside the CDR3, taken from reference TRBV7-9 and TRBJ1-5): DTGVSQNPRHKITKRGQNVTFRCDPISEHNRLYWYRQTLGQGPEFLTYFQNEAQLEKSRLLSDRFSAERPKGSFSTLEIQRTEQGDSAMYLCASTRGEYQPQHFGDGTRLSIL.

In its sample, this clonotype was seen a few times. This chain joins TRBV7-2 and TRBJ1-2; no clear D gene. The CDR3 is 12 residues long. V gave up 3 bases and J gave up 3 bases, with 5 bases separating them. Germline V gene sequence: CDR1 SGHTA, CDR2 FQGNSA. This CDR3 is CASSFGDYGYTF. DNA for the CDR3: TGTGCCAGCAGCTTTGGAGACTATGGCTACACCTTC. The entire variable domain, with the rest obtained from reference TRBV7-2 and TRBJ1-2, is as follows: GAGVSQSPSNKVTEKGKDVELRCDPISGHTALYWYRQSLGQGLEFLIYFQGNSAPDKSGLPSDRFSAERTGGSVSTLTIQRTQQEDSAVYLCASSFGDYGYTFGSGTRLTVV.

This clonotype was seen many times. The chain carries TRBV2 and TRBJ1-6, with D possibly being TRBD1 (5 bases). There are 15 residues in the CDR3. V was trimmed by 7 bases and J by 6 bases, leaving 16 bases between them. Germline CDR1 and CDR2: SNHLY and FYNNEI. The CDR3 DNA reads as TGTGCCAGCACAGAATCCGGGACGGTTAATTCACCCCTCCACTTT. This encodes CASTESGTVNSPLHF.

This clonotype turned up a few times. V is TRBV28 and J is TRBJ2-2, with 9 bases that match TRBD1. The CDR3 has 15 residues. Per germline, CDR1 MDHEN and CDR2 SYDVKM. J lost 6 bases, V lost 7 bases, and 9 bases had no gene match. This chain's CDR3 is CASITGTGSAGELFF. CDR3 sequence (DNA): TGTGCCAGCATTACAGGGACAGGGAGCGCCGGGGAGCTGTTTTTT.

Here the CDR3 reads CSARDLAGSEGYEQYF. The DNA for the CDR3 is TGCAGTGCTAGAGATCTAGCGGGGTCTGAAGGCTACGAGCAGTACTTC. V gene TRBV20-1 combines with J gene TRBJ2-7; TRBD2 matches 9 bases. With 0 bases clipped from V and 3 bases from J, the junction kept 9 bases outside the gene matches. Per germline, CDR1 DFQATT and CDR2 SNEGSKA (reference sequence). This CDR3 comprises 16 residues.

In its sample, this clonotype was seen many times. V usage is TRBV29-1 and J usage is TRBJ2-5; TRBD1 matches at 8 bases. V was pared by 2 bases and J by 2 bases, with 13 bases of the junction left unmatched. This CDR3 is built from 17 residues. Germline loops: CDR1 SQVTM, CDR2 ANQGSEA. The CDR3: CSVEPVNPGQEQETQYF. In DNA, the CDR3 is TGCAGCGTTGAACCTGTGAACCCGGGACAGGAGCAAGAGACCCAGTACTTC.

The gene calls are TRBV19 and TRBJ2-7, with unresolved D. Trimming took off 0 bases at V and 3 bases at J, with 12 bases between the two ends. Germline CDR1 reads LNHDA; CDR2 reads SQIVND (reference sequence). This CDR3 is built from 15 residues. The DNA for the CDR3 is TGTGCCAGTAGTATAGACACCGGAGTAAGCTACGAGCAGTACTTC. The encoded protein is CASSIDTGVSYEQYF.

This chain connects TRBV25-1 to TRBJ2-7; TRBD1 agrees at 9 bases. This CDR3 comprises 15 residues. Losses at the gene ends were 4 bases for V and 2 bases for J; bases not matched to a gene: 6. Germline V lookup: CDR1 MGHDK, CDR2 SYGVNS. The CDR3: CASSVVTGGTYEQYF. CDR3 in DNA: TGTGCCAGCAGTGTCGTAACAGGGGGCACCTACGAGCAGTACTTC.

This clonotype was observed at least ten times. The chain recombines TRBV3-1 with TRBJ2-1, with 8 nucleotides matching TRBD1. This CDR3 contains 17 residues. CDR1 is LGHDT, CDR2 YNNKEL, per germline (reference sequence). V gave up 4 bases and J gave up 7 bases; unmatched junction bases: 15. CDR3 DNA sequence: TGTGCCAGCAGCCCCCTGTGGGGCCAGGGGGCCGGGAATGAGCAGTTCTTC. This encodes CASSPLWGQGAGNEQFF.

This clonotype was detected a few times. The chain links TRBV20-1 to TRBJ2-1, with D perhaps assigned TRBD1 or TRBD2 (5 bases each). The V end was cut by 3 bases, the J end by 4 bases, with 16 bases between. This CDR3 contains 15 residues. Germline V lookup: CDR1 DFQATT, CDR2 SNEGSKA (reference sequence). The CDR3 sequence is CSARARDAEYNEQFF. CDR3 coding DNA: TGCAGTGCTAGGGCCCGGGACGCGGAGTACAATGAGCAGTTCTTC.

This clonotype was picked up a small number of times. The V and J genes are TRBV5-4 and TRBJ2-3, with 10 bases that match TRBD2. Trimming at V came to 1 base and at J to 6 bases, leaving 8 bases not matched to a gene. Germline lookup yields CDR1 SGHNT and CDR2 YYREEE (reference sequence). The CDR3 is 16 amino acids. The CDR3 protein is CASSLNLAGAADTQYF. As DNA, the CDR3 is TGTGCCAGCAGCTTGAATCTAGCGGGAGCGGCTGATACGCAGTATTTT.

This clonotype was detected many times. The chain is built from TRBV12-3 or TRBV12-4 and TRBJ2-7; D may be TRBD1 (6 bases). This CDR3 comprises 12 residues. V was clipped by 4 bases and J by 6 bases, with 10 bases between them. CDR3 in DNA: TGTGCCAGCAGTTACAGGGTTGGCGAGCAGTACTTC. Residues: CASSYRVGEQYF.

This clonotype was seen only a few times. V usage is TRBV12-3 or TRBV12-4 and J usage is TRBJ1-2; 8 nucleotides match TRBD1. The CDR3 is made up of 13 amino acids. V was clipped by 7 bases and J by 8 bases; unmatched bases: 9. The CDR3 is CASNGGQAQGYTF. DNA of the CDR3: TGTGCCAGCAACGGGGGACAGGCTCAAGGCTACACCTTC.

The sample holds many counts of this clonotype. The genes are TRBV20-1 and TRBJ1-2; D call uncertain. V dropped 6 bases and J dropped 0 bases, with 11 bases sitting between them. The germline gives CDR1 DFQATT, CDR2 SNEGSKA (reference sequence). The CDR3 is 13 residues long. The chain's CDR3 is CSATSQSNYGYTF. The CDR3 DNA sequence: TGCAGTGCCACATCACAGTCTAACTATGGCTACACCTTC.

The rearrangement uses TRBV12-3 or TRBV12-4 and TRBJ1-5; D remains unclear. CDR3 length equals 13 residues. Between the trimmed V and J ends, which lost 6 bases and 5 bases, there was a span of 11 bases. The CDR3 sequence: CASRAFRDQPQHF. The CDR3, as DNA: TGTGCCAGCAGAGCGTTTAGGGATCAGCCCCAGCATTTT.